Listed below are T cell receptor beta chains from one sample, sequenced in a study of OX40 agonist ivuxolimab in advanced cancers. Measured with immunoSEQ multiplex PCR; TCRdb has only the in-frame clones, and not every one. The table includes roughly 79,000 clones, 91% detected once. Sample: CD4+ or CD8+ T cells sorted from blood, taken in a trial of the OX40 agonist ivuxolimab. The receptors were sampled from an adult with an advanced solid tumor such as melanoma, head and neck, liver or kidney cancer. Both conserved end residues are part of each CDR3. D genes are given only for firm matches. Clone size is not always given. Where it is, it says once, few, many or a class for expanded clones.

d_call	v_call	j_call	clone_size	cdr3_nt	cdr3_aa
-	TRBV11-3	TRBJ2-3	-	TGTGCCAGCAGCCCGGGGACCTACACAGATACGCAGTATTTT	CASSPGTYTDTQYF
TRBD1	TRBV2	TRBJ2-7	-	TGTGCCAGCACCGCCGGGACAGGGTTATCCGAGCAGTACTTC	CASTAGTGLSEQYF
TRBD1	TRBV29-1	TRBJ2-7	-	TGCAGCGTTGCTACAGGGGGCACCTACGAGCAGTACTTC	CSVATGGTYEQYF
-	TRBV19	TRBJ2-3	-	TGTGCCAGTAGTATAGATCAGGGTAACACAGATACGCAGTATTTT	CASSIDQGNTDTQYF
-	TRBV28	TRBJ2-5	-	TGTGCCAGCAGGCCCGGGGCCCCCCAAGAGACCCAGTACTTC	CASRPGAPQETQYF
TRBD2	TRBV5-1	TRBJ2-2	-	TGCGCCAGCAGTGTAGCTAGCGGTTTGAACACCGGGGAGCTGTTTTTT	CASSVASGLNTGELFF
-	TRBV28	TRBJ2-2	-	TGTGCCAGCAGTTTGACAGGCATACCGAACACCGGGGAGCTGTTTTTT	CASSLTGIPNTGELFF
-	TRBV28	TRBJ2-7	-	TGTGCCTCCCGGGGCACCTCCTACGAGCAGTACTTC	CASRGTSYEQYF
-	TRBV18	TRBJ1-5	few	TGTGCCAGCTCACCTCAGCCTAATCAGCCCCAGCATTTT	CASSPQPNQPQHF
-	TRBV6-5	TRBJ1-5	-	TGTGCCAGCAGCCCTCTCAGGGGCAATCAGCCCCAGCATTTT	CASSPLRGNQPQHF
-	TRBV19	TRBJ2-7	-	TGTGCCAGTGAGGGGAAAGATTACGAGCAGTACTTC	CASEGKDYEQYF